These 30 T cell receptor beta chains were all obtained from the same sample, sequenced in a study of blood T cell repertoires in COVID-19. TCRdb keeps only in-frame clones here, not all; method: immunoSEQ multiplex PCR. Among about 210,000 clones listed, 84% were seen once. Specimen: peripheral blood. The receptors were sampled from a man in his fifties or sixties with active or convalescent COVID-19.

V and J are TRBV3-1 (or the pseudogene TRBV3-2) and TRBJ1-4; 10 nucleotides agree with TRBD1. V lost 0 bases to trimming and J lost 4 bases; unmatched junction nucleotides: 11. The CDR3 covers 19 residues. Germline V gene lookup returns CDR1 LGHDT and CDR2 YNNKEL (reference sequence). The CDR3 bases are TGTGCCAGCAGCCAAGAGGCGGCGGGACAGGGGCTAAATAATGAAAAACTGTTTTTT. Translating gives CASSQEAAGQGLNNEKLFF.

A single count supports this clone. The chain couples TRBV15 to TRBJ1-2; maybe TRBD1 (5 bases). V gave up 5 bases and J gave up 5 bases, with 12 bases separating them. The germline V gene has CDR1 LNHNV and CDR2 YYDKDF (reference sequence). CDR3 length: 13 amino acids. The CDR3 DNA sequence: TGTGCCACCAGCGGAAACGGGGGATATGGCTACACCTTC. This translates into CATSGNGGYGYTF.

V is TRBV12-3 or TRBV12-4 and J is TRBJ1-5; D may be TRBD1 (6 bases). Trimming took 9 bases from V and 5 from J, leaving 14 bases between them. The CDR3 runs 13 residues. The CDR3 protein is CASVLGGHQPQHF. CDR3 bases: TGTGCCAGTGTCCTGGGGGGGCATCAGCCCCAGCATTTT.

The V and J genes are TRBV7-9 and TRBJ1-2; 8 positions match TRBD1. The V gene's germline CDR1 is SEHNR and CDR2 FQNEAQ (reference sequence). The length of the CDR3 is 14 residues. V lost 5 bases and J lost 2; bases outside the gene matches: 4. This CDR3 is CASSQDRDNYGYTF. CDR3 DNA sequence: TGTGCCAGCAGCCAGGACAGGGACAACTATGGCTACACCTTC.

This chain links TRBV6-5 with TRBJ1-5; D may be TRBD1 (5 bases). Germline CDR1 reads MNHEY; CDR2 reads SVGAGI. The CDR3 consists of 15 residues. Between the trimmed V and J ends, which lost 6 bases and 2 bases, there was a span of 14 bases. The CDR3 loop is CASSPGQVGNQPQHF. The CDR3, as DNA: TGTGCCAGCAGCCCAGGGCAGGTCGGCAATCAGCCCCAGCATTTT.

This chain connects TRBV5-4 to TRBJ2-5; 12 positions match TRBD2. V dropped 3 bases and J dropped 2; count of bases not matched to a gene: 2. The germline V gene encodes CDR1 SGHNT and CDR2 YYREEE (reference sequence). The CDR3 extends over 15 amino acids. Here the CDR3 DNA reads TGTGCCAGCAGCTCTGGACTAGCGGGACAAGAGACCCAGTACTTC. It is translated as CASSSGLAGQETQYF.

The chain couples TRBV9 to TRBJ2-1; 7 bases are a match to TRBD2. Germline V gene lookup returns CDR1 SGDLS and CDR2 YYNGEE. The J segment lost 1 base and the V segment lost 3 bases, leaving 4 bases of the junction unmatched. This CDR3 is 15 amino acids long. CDR3 coding DNA: TGTGCCAGCAGCGAGAGGGGAGGGTCCTACAATGAGCAGTTCTTC. Protein product: CASSERGGSYNEQFF.

The chain joins TRBV10-3 to TRBJ1-5; maybe TRBD1 (6 bases). Germline CDR1 ENHRY, CDR2 SYGVKD. V was shortened by 3 bases and J by 1 base, with 19 bases between the two germline ends. The CDR3 has 18 amino acids. CDR3 amino acids: CAISDDRLWMGSNQPQHF. The CDR3 DNA reads as TGTGCCATCAGTGACGACAGGCTGTGGATGGGGAGCAATCAGCCCCAGCATTTT.

This clone is a singleton in its sample. The chain couples TRBV19 to TRBJ1-1; D is uncertain. This CDR3 has 15 amino acids. Germline V gene sequence: CDR1 LNHDA, CDR2 SQIVND (reference sequence). V was clipped by 3 bases and J by 1 base, with 12 bases between them. Here the CDR3 reads CASSIAEQTNTEAFF. The DNA of the CDR3 is TGTGCCAGTAGTATCGCCGAACAGACGAACACTGAAGCTTTCTTT.

J is TRBJ1-2 and V is TRBV29-1; D remains ambiguous. The germline V and J ends were trimmed by 3 bases and 6 bases, with 23 bases remaining between them. The CDR3 is 16 amino acids. Germline CDR1 is SQVTM and CDR2 is ANQGSEA. The CDR3 loop reads CSVDGWGGLRGDGYTF. The CDR3 DNA sequence: TGCAGCGTTGACGGGTGGGGAGGACTACGTGGGGATGGCTACACCTTC.

The J gene is TRBJ2-2, the V gene TRBV19; D perhaps matches TRBD2 (6 bases). The V gene lost 5 bases and the J gene lost 4 bases, with 14 bases spanning the gap. This CDR3 contains 15 residues. CDR1 is LNHDA, CDR2 SQIVND, per germline (reference sequence). In nucleotides, the CDR3 is TGTGCCAGTAGTTTAGTAGCGGCGACCACCGGGGAGCTGTTTTTT. Protein: CASSLVAATTGELFF.

The chain employs TRBV2 and TRBJ2-3; TRBD2 is a possible D gene (6 bases). Between the trimmed V and J ends, which lost 4 bases and 4 bases, there was a span of 15 bases. Germline assignment: CDR1 SNHLY and CDR2 FYNNEI. The CDR3 contains 15 residues. CDR3 bases: TGTGCCAGCAGTGCTGGGGGGATGGGGGCAGATACGCAGTATTTT. Translating it yields CASSAGGMGADTQYF. The full variable domain, in which reference TRBV2 and TRBJ2-3 provide the parts outside the CDR3, is EPEVTQTPSHQVTQMGQEVILRCVPISNHLYFYWYRQILGQKVEFLVSFYNNEISEKSEIFDDQFSVERPDGSNFTLKIRSTKLEDSAMYFCASSAGGMGADTQYFGPGTRLTVL.

The gene calls are TRBV5-1 and TRBJ2-5; 14 bases fit TRBD2. The CDR3 extends over 16 amino acids. J lost 1 base, V lost 5 bases, and 4 bases had no gene match. Germline CDR1 reads SGHRS; CDR2 reads YFSETQ. CDR3 residues: CASSHGLAGGQETQYF. CDR3 in DNA: TGCGCCAGCAGTCACGGACTAGCGGGGGGCCAAGAGACCCAGTACTTC.

This chain uses TRBV18 with TRBJ1-2; D possibly corresponds to TRBD1 (5 bases). Germline lookup yields CDR1 KGHSH and CDR2 LQKENI. Trimming took off 0 bases at V and 4 bases at J, with 24 bases between the two ends. This CDR3 is built from 19 residues. CDR3 amino acids: CASSPPIWGRHPNGYGYTF. The CDR3 DNA follows: TGTGCCAGCTCACCACCGATCTGGGGCAGACACCCTAATGGCTATGGCTACACCTTC.

This clone was observed once. This chain connects TRBV7-2 to TRBJ1-5; D call uncertain. Trimming left V 1 base short and J 3 bases short, with 4 bases between. Germline V gene data show CDR1 as SGHTA and CDR2 as FQGNSA. The length of the CDR3 is 13 residues. The CDR3 DNA reads as TGTGCCAGCAGCTTAGGTCTCAATCAGCCCCAGCATTTT. It codes for CASSLGLNQPQHF. The whole variable domain, remainder taken from reference TRBV7-2 and TRBJ1-5, is GAGVSQSPSNKVTEKGKDVELRCDPISGHTALYWYRQSLGQGLEFLIYFQGNSAPDKSGLPSDRFSAERTGGSVSTLTIQRTQQEDSAVYLCASSLGLNQPQHFGDGTRLSIL.

V is TRBV6-5 and J is TRBJ2-7; 9 bases are shared with TRBD2. The CDR3 spans 13 residues. The ends lost 6 bases at V and 7 bases at J; junction bases unmatched: 7. Germline V lookup: CDR1 MNHEY, CDR2 SVGAGI. The CDR3 protein is CASRRVAGDEQYF. CDR3 in DNA: TGTGCCAGCAGGCGGGTAGCGGGAGATGAGCAGTACTTC.

This chain connects TRBV15 to TRBJ2-3; D ambiguous. Germline V gene lookup returns CDR1 LNHNV and CDR2 YYDKDF (reference sequence). This CDR3 is built from 15 residues. The V end was cut by 3 bases, the J end by 0 bases, with 10 bases between. CDR3 sequence (DNA): TGTGCCACCAGCAGTCCGGTCTCTAGCACAGATACGCAGTATTTT. Amino acid sequence: CATSSPVSSTDTQYF. The variable domain in full, completed from reference TRBV15 and TRBJ2-3, reads DAMVIQNPRYQVTQFGKPVTLSCSQTLNHNVMYWYQQKSSQAPKLLFHYYDKDFNNEADTPDNFQSRRPNTSFCFLDIRSPGLGDTAMYLCATSSPVSSTDTQYFGPGTRLTVL.

This clone has just a few counts. This chain uses TRBV2 with TRBJ1-1; D is unclear. Germline loops: CDR1 SNHLY, CDR2 FYNNEI. V was trimmed by 7 bases and J by 4 bases, leaving 10 bases between them. The CDR3 has 12 residues. CDR3 loop: CASKEIFTEAFF. The DNA for the CDR3 is TGTGCCAGCAAAGAGATCTTCACTGAAGCTTTCTTT.

This clone appeared once. Other DNA sequences from this sample encode an identical CDR3 as well. The J gene is TRBJ2-1, the V gene TRBV7-9; 8 bases fit TRBD2. Germline V gene data show CDR1 as SEHNR and CDR2 as FQNEAQ (reference sequence). This CDR3 is 16 amino acids long. Unmatched junction bases numbered 10, after V lost 1 base and J lost 8 bases. CDR3 DNA sequence: TGTGCCAGCAGCTTAGTAGGCGGGGGGCCGGTGGATGAGCAGTTCTTC. This translates into CASSLVGGGPVDEQFF.

V is TRBV6-5 and J is TRBJ2-7; D uncertain. V lost 0 bases to trimming and J lost 2 bases, with 5 bases between them. The germline gives CDR1 MNHEY, CDR2 SVGAGI. The CDR3 has 13 amino acids. The CDR3 DNA reads as TGTGCCAGCAGTTACTCGAGTACCTACGAGCAGTACTTC. This encodes CASSYSSTYEQYF.

The chain recombines TRBV5-4 with TRBJ2-6, with TRBD2 identical over 7 bases. With 6 bases clipped from V and 0 bases from J, the junction kept 12 bases outside the gene matches. The CDR3 is made up of 18 amino acids. Germline lookup yields CDR1 SGHNT and CDR2 YYREEE (reference sequence). As DNA, the CDR3 is TGTGCCAGCACCGGGAGGAATGTGAGAGGCTCTGGGGCCAACGTCCTGACTTTC. As protein: CASTGRNVRGSGANVLTF.

This clone was observed a single time. The chain couples TRBV5-1 to TRBJ1-1; TRBD1 matches 7 bases. V shed 2 bases, J shed 5 bases, and the junction held 12 bases outside the gene matches. Germline V lookup: CDR1 SGHRS, CDR2 YFSETQ. The CDR3 runs 16 residues. The CDR3 nucleotides read TGCGCCAGCAGCTTTTCACCTACAGGGGACGGGACTGAAGCTTTCTTT. Protein: CASSFSPTGDGTEAFF.

This clone was found a few times. The chain employs TRBV7-3 and TRBJ2-3; TRBD2 agrees at 7 bases. The CDR3 totals 15 residues. The germline CDR1 and CDR2 sequences are SGHTA and FQGTGA. V trimming: 4 bases; J trimming: 11 bases; junction bases outside the gene matches: 15. CDR3 sequence: CASSSSGIGVRGQYF. The CDR3 DNA reads as TGTGCCAGCAGCTCTAGCGGTATCGGGGTGAGGGGGCAGTATTTT.

V usage is TRBV19 and J usage is TRBJ1-1, with D possibly matching TRBD1 (6 bases). CDR3 length: 14 residues. CDR1 and CDR2 (germline): LNHDA, SQIVND (reference sequence). Between the trimmed V and J ends, which lost 6 bases and 4 bases, there was a span of 15 bases. This CDR3 is CASSQQGMGTEAFF. The CDR3 DNA reads as TGTGCCAGTAGCCAACAGGGAATGGGCACTGAAGCTTTCTTT.

The chain carries TRBV15 and TRBJ2-7; TRBD2 aligns across 13 bases. CDR1 LNHNV and CDR2 YYDKDF come from the germline V gene (reference sequence). The CDR3 loop spans 16 amino acids. V was clipped by 3 bases and J by 1 base; unmatched bases: 3. CDR3 protein: CATSRGGLAGSYEQYF. CDR3 nucleotides: TGTGCCACCAGCAGGGGGGGACTAGCGGGATCCTACGAGCAGTACTTC.

The chain employs TRBV11-2 and TRBJ2-2; 7 bases fit TRBD2. The CDR3 totals 16 residues. The V and J ends lost 1 base and 0 bases, in that order; junction bases with no gene match: 2. Germline V gives CDR1 SGHAT, CDR2 FQNNGV. CDR3: CASSLGGRTNTGELFF. The CDR3 DNA reads as TGTGCCAGCAGCTTAGGCGGGAGAACGAACACCGGGGAGCTGTTTTTT. Full variable domain (remainder filled in from reference TRBV11-2 and TRBJ2-2): EAGVAQSPRYKIIEKRQSVAFWCNPISGHATLYWYQQILGQGPKLLIQFQNNGVVDDSQLPKDRFSAERLKGVDSTLKIQPAKLEDSAVYLCASSLGGRTNTGELFFGEGSRLTVL.

The chain recombines TRBV27 with TRBJ1-1; a weak D match, TRBD1 (5 bases). V was cut by 2 bases and J by 6 bases, with 13 bases left in between. The CDR3 loop spans 14 amino acids. From germline, CDR1 is MNHEY and CDR2 SMNVEV (reference sequence). The CDR3: CASSLGAGRAEAFF. The DNA of the CDR3 is TGTGCCAGCAGTTTAGGGGCGGGGAGGGCTGAAGCTTTCTTT.

V is TRBV7-9 and J is TRBJ2-1, with D possibly matching TRBD1 (6 bases). Germline V gene sequence: CDR1 SEHNR, CDR2 FQNEAQ (reference sequence). With 0 bases removed from V and 9 bases from J, the gap between germline ends came to 12 bases. The CDR3 spans 14 residues. For the CDR3, the DNA is TGTGCCAGCAGCTTAGCTACAGGGATCCCTGAGCAGTTCTTC. Protein: CASSLATGIPEQFF.

The rearrangement links TRBV27 to TRBJ1-4; tentatively, D is TRBD1 (5 bases). Germline assignment: CDR1 MNHEY and CDR2 SMNVEV (reference sequence). V was shortened by 5 bases and J by 3 bases, with 10 bases between the two germline ends. There are 14 residues in the CDR3. Here the CDR3 reads CASSGRQSNEKLFF. CDR3 nucleotide sequence: TGTGCCAGCAGTGGACGACAGTCTAATGAAAAACTGTTTTTT.

This clone was observed a single time. J is TRBJ2-5 and V is TRBV28; 9 bases align to TRBD1. In germline, CDR1 is MDHEN, CDR2 SYDVKM. There are 15 residues in the CDR3. J lost 1 base, V lost 3 bases, and 3 bases had no gene match. In DNA, the CDR3 is TGTGCCAGCAGTTTCGGGACAGGGATCCAAGAGACCCAGTACTTC. This sequence encodes CASSFGTGIQETQYF. Full variable domain (outside the CDR3, taken from reference TRBV28 and TRBJ2-5): DVKVTQSSRYLVKRTGEKVFLECVQDMDHENMFWYRQDPGLGLRLIYFSYDVKMKEKGDIPEGYSVSREKKERFSLILESASTNQTSMYLCASSFGTGIQETQYFGPGTRLLVL.